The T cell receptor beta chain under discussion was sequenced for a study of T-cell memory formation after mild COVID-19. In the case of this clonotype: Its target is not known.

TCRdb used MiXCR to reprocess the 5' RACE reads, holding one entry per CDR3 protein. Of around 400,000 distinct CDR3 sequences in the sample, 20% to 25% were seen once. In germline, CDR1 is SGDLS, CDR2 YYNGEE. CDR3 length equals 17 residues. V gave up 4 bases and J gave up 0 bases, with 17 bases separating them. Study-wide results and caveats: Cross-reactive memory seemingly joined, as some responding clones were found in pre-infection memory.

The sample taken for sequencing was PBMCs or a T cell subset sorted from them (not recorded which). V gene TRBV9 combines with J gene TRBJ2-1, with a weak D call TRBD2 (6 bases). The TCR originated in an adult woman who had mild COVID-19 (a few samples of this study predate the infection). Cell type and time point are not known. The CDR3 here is CASSPGGWQGSYNEQFF. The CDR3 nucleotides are TGTGCCAGCAGCCCCGGGGGTTGGCAGGGCTCCTACAATGAGCAGTTCTTC.